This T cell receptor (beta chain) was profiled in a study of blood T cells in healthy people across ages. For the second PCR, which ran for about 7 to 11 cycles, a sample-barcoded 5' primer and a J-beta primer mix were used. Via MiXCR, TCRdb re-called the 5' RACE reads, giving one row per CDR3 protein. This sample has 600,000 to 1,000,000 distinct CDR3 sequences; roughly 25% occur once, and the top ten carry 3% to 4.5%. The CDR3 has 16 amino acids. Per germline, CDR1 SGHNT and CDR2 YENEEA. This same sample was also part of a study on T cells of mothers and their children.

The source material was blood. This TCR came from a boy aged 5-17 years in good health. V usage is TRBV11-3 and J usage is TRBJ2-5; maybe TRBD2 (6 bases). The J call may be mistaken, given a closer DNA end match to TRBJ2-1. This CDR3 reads CASARARNREYNEQFF. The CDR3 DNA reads TGTGCCAGCGCCAGGGCCCGGAACCGGGAGTACAATGAGCAGTTCTTC.